The next 10 T cell receptor beta chains were all read from a single sample in a study of vaccination effects on CD4 cells after COVID-19. Clones were read by immunoSEQ multiplex PCR, and TCRdb kept only the in-frame ones, dropping some. The data hold 60,000 to 90,000 clones, with approximately 80% observed a single time. No antigen has been identified for these receptors. Antigen-specific CD4+ T cells were first expanded with viral peptide pools by the ViraFEST assay and only then sequenced. Isolation of CD4+ T cells took place after about 10 days of culture. Participants each got two BNT162b2 or mRNA-1273 vaccine doses. The sample was CD4+ T cells from PBMCs cultured with HCoV-229E spike peptides, taken after COVID-19 vaccination. The receptors come from a human donor who received a COVID-19 vaccine.

J is TRBJ2-1 and V is TRBV5-5; weak D call: TRBD1 (6 bases). V shed 2 bases and J shed 8 bases, with 14 bases lying between them. Per germline, CDR1 SGHKS and CDR2 YYEKEE (reference sequence). CDR3 size: 14 residues. DNA of the CDR3: TGTGCCAGCAGCTTTTTGGGGGCCTCGGATGAGCAGTTCTTC. This gives the protein CASSFLGASDEQFF. The whole variable domain, filled in from reference TRBV5-5 and TRBJ2-1, reads DAGVTQSPTHLIKTRGQQVTLRCSPISGHKSVSWYQQVLGQGPQFIFQYYEKEERGRGNFPDRFSARQFPNYSSELNVNALLLGDSALYLCASSFLGASDEQFFGPGTRLTVL.

The chain combines TRBV6-1 with TRBJ1-1; D ambiguous. Trimming removed 3 bases at V and 1 base at J, with 12 bases between. The CDR3 has 15 residues. CDR1 is MNHNS, CDR2 SASEGT, per germline. CDR3: CASSDPGQSNTEAFF. The CDR3 coding sequence is TGTGCCAGCAGTGACCCCGGGCAGTCGAACACTGAAGCTTTCTTT.

The chain links TRBV4-1 to TRBJ2-5, with no clear D. The CDR3 consists of 15 residues. Germline loops: CDR1 MGHRA, CDR2 YSYEKL. V was trimmed by 0 bases and J by 5 bases, leaving 13 bases between them. The CDR3 sequence is CASSQDVVRWETQYF. CDR3 nucleotide sequence: TGCGCCAGCAGCCAAGACGTGGTCAGATGGGAGACCCAGTACTTC.

The chain has TRBV11-2 and TRBJ2-2, with D possibly TRBD1 on 6 matching bases. The germline V and J ends were trimmed by 7 bases and 6 bases, with 18 bases remaining between them. The CDR3 runs 15 residues. Germline assignment: CDR1 SGHAT and CDR2 FQNNGV. Here the CDR3 reads CASIFARGAAGELFF. The CDR3 DNA follows: TGTGCCAGCATCTTTGCCAGGGGCGCCGCCGGGGAGCTGTTTTTT. Full variable domain (remainder filled in from reference TRBV11-2 and TRBJ2-2): EAGVAQSPRYKIIEKRQSVAFWCNPISGHATLYWYQQILGQGPKLLIQFQNNGVVDDSQLPKDRFSAERLKGVDSTLKIQPAKLEDSAVYLCASIFARGAAGELFFGEGSRLTVL.

The chain joins TRBV6-5 to TRBJ1-1; D is ambiguous. Trimming took 6 bases from V and 1 from J, leaving 12 bases between them. Germline V gene sequence: CDR1 MNHEY, CDR2 SVGAGI. The CDR3 consists of 14 residues. The CDR3 loop is CASSRYGRNTEAFF. CDR3 DNA: TGTGCCAGCAGCCGCTACGGCCGGAACACTGAAGCTTTCTTT.

This clone has a single count. V usage is TRBV10-3 and J usage is TRBJ2-7; possibly TRBD1 for D (6 bases). The germline V gene encodes CDR1 ENHRY and CDR2 SYGVKD. The ends were cut back, 5 bases at V and 7 bases at J, with 12 bases in the middle. The CDR3 runs 12 residues. Here the CDR3 DNA reads TGTGCCATCAGTCAATCCAGGGGTGAGCAGTACGTC. Its translation: CAISQSRGEQYV.

V usage is TRBV7-3 and J usage is TRBJ2-3, with D possibly being TRBD1 or TRBD2 (6 bases each). Trimming cost V 4 bases and J 6 bases, with 17 bases left between them. CDR3 size: 15 residues. Germline V lookup: CDR1 SGHTA, CDR2 FQGTGA. CDR3 nucleotide sequence: TGTGCCAGCAGCTCAACTAAGGGGGGTCCGGATACGCAGTATTTT. Protein product: CASSSTKGGPDTQYF. Variable domain in full (rest from reference TRBV7-3 and TRBJ2-3): GAGVSQTPSNKVTEKGKYVELRCDPISGHTALYWYRQSLGQGPEFLIYFQGTGAADDSGLPNDRFFAVRPEGSVSTLKIQRTERGDSAVYLCASSSTKGGPDTQYFGPGTRLTVL.

This chain uses TRBV5-3 with TRBJ2-5; D gene unclear. TRBV5-3 is annotated as an ORF whose role is uncertain. The V end was cut by 0 bases, the J end by 0 bases, with 6 bases between. The CDR3 loop spans 14 amino acids. The CDR3 reads CARSLDKNQETQYF. The CDR3 region has the DNA TGTGCCAGAAGCTTGGACAAAAACCAAGAGACCCAGTACTTC.

The chain combines TRBV4-1 with TRBJ2-3; the D is unclear. CDR1 is MGHRA and CDR2 is YSYEKL in the germline V gene. With 6 bases removed from V and 2 bases from J, the gap between germline ends came to 12 bases. The CDR3 extends over 14 amino acids. The CDR3, as DNA: TGCGCCAGCAGGCAGGAGAGCCCCACAGATACGCAGTATTTT. Encoded protein: CASRQESPTDTQYF.

The chain employs TRBV6-5 and TRBJ1-1; the D gene is possibly TRBD1 (6 bases). V lost 6 bases, J lost 11 bases, and 25 bases lay in between. Germline V gives CDR1 MNHEY, CDR2 SVGAGI. CDR3 size: 15 residues. In nucleotides, the CDR3 is TGTGCCAGCAGAGCCTCGGGAAGGTTCGGCGACAGGGCTTTCTTT. Its translation: CASRASGRFGDRAFF.